A selection of T cell receptor beta chains follows, all from one sample in a study of cytomegalovirus exposure and HLA in healthy donors. The repertoire was sequenced with immunoSEQ multiplex PCR; TCRdb's copy has only in-frame clones and lacks some. The sample holds over 150,000 clones, about four fifths seen once. Sequenced input: PBMCs. These receptors all come from a man aged 45-65 years in good health and CMV-seronegative. Each CDR3 is given with its conserved first and last residue. D genes are given only for firm matches. Clone size is shown for a subset of rows, as once, few, many or a class of expanded clone.

abundance	d_gene	v_gene	j_gene	CDR3nt	CDR3aa
.	.	TRBV4-1	TRBJ2-3	TGCGCCAGCAGCCAAGGCCCACAGCCTAGCACAGATACGCAGTATTTT	CASSQGPQPSTDTQYF
.	TRBD1	TRBV7-2	TRBJ1-2	TGTGCCAGCAGCTTAGCAGGGGGCGGTGGCTACACCTTC	CASSLAGGGGYTF
.	.	TRBV29-1	TRBJ1-2	TGCAGCGTTGGACAGGAAACTAACTATGGCTACACCTTC	CSVGQETNYGYTF
.	.	TRBV5-1	TRBJ1-4	TGCGCCAGCAGCTTACAGGGTAATGAAAAACTGTTTTTT	CASSLQGNEKLFF
few	TRBD1	TRBV19	TRBJ1-5	TGTGCCAGTATGGGACAGGATAGCAATCAGCCCCAGCATTTT	CASMGQDSNQPQHF
.	TRBD2	TRBV19	TRBJ2-5	TGTGCCAGTCGAGTCGAGCGGGAACAAGAGACCCAGTACTTC	CASRVEREQETQYF
.	TRBD2	TRBV28	TRBJ2-1	TGTGCCAGCAGTTCACCGGGGACTAGCGGATACAATGAGCAGTTCTTC	CASSSPGTSGYNEQFF
.	TRBD2	TRBV29-1	TRBJ2-1	TGCAGCGTCACTGGCAGGGCGCGCGGGAGTAGCAATGAGCAGTTCTTC	CSVTGRARGSSNEQFF
.	TRBD2	TRBV28	TRBJ2-7	TGTGCCAGCAGTTTATGGGCTAGCGGGAACGAGCAGTACTTC	CASSLWASGNEQYF
.	TRBD1	TRBV5-1	TRBJ2-7	TGCGCCAGCAGCTTGGACAGGGGGCGAGTCAACGAGCAGTACTTC	CASSLDRGRVNEQYF
once	TRBD2	TRBV15	TRBJ2-5	TGTGCCACCAGCGGGATAGCGGGGGGAGGGGAGACCCAGTACTTC	CATSGIAGGGETQYF
.	TRBD1	TRBV6-1	TRBJ2-7	TGTGCCAGCAGTGGGAGGGACAGGGGATACGAGCAGTACTTC	CASSGRDRGYEQYF
few	TRBD1	TRBV28	TRBJ1-2	TGTGCCAGCAGGTCCTCCGGGACAGGGAAAGGAGGCTACACCTTC	CASRSSGTGKGGYTF
.	.	TRBV7-8	TRBJ2-7	TGTGCCAGCAGCTTGCCCGTGGGACACCGAGGGGCCTACGAGCAGTACTTC	CASSLPVGHRGAYEQYF
.	TRBD1	TRBV28	TRBJ2-7	TGTGCCAGCAGTTTACTTAAGGGACAGGGAAGGTACGAGCAGTACTTC	CASSLLKGQGRYEQYF
few	TRBD2	TRBV9	TRBJ2-5	TGTGCCAGCAGCGTCGGGACTAGCGGGGCCCCACGAGAGACCCAGTACTTC	CASSVGTSGAPRETQYF
.	TRBD1	TRBV11-3	TRBJ2-3	TGTGCCAGCAGCTTAGGACAGGGTCTCAACACAGATACGCAGTATTTT	CASSLGQGLNTDTQYF
once	.	TRBV19	TRBJ2-7	TGTGCCAGTAGTCCCCAACGGACAGTGTCGTCCTACGAGCAGTACTTC	CASSPQRTVSSYEQYF
.	.	TRBV4-2	TRBJ2-7	TGTGCCAGCAGCCAAGATCGCTACAGGGTTTCCGAGCAGTACTTC	CASSQDRYRVSEQYF
.	.	TRBV2	TRBJ1-1	TGTGCCAGCATTATGACAGGACTCACTGAAGCTTTCTTT	CASIMTGLTEAFF
.	.	TRBV27	TRBJ2-3	TGTGCCAGCAGTAATCGAGCTCCCCGTTGGGATACGCAGTATTTT	CASSNRAPRWDTQYF
.	TRBD1	TRBV6-9	TRBJ1-5	TGTGCCATCAAGGTACAGGGGAGGTGCGGTCAGCCCCAGCATTTT	CAIKVQGRCGQPQHF
.	TRBD2	TRBV7-2	TRBJ2-1	TGTGCCAGCAGCCCTAGGGCTAGCGGGATAGTCTACAATGAGCAGTTCTTC	CASSPRASGIVYNEQFF
.	.	TRBV9	TRBJ2-2	TGTGCCAGCAGCGGCGGGGCCCCCTGGCGTTCCGGGGAGCTGTTTTTT	CASSGGAPWRSGELFF
.	.	TRBV7-3	TRBJ1-5	TGTGCCAGCAGCTTAAACGCCGCTCGGGTTGGCAATCAGCCCCAGCATTTT	CASSLNAARVGNQPQHF
.	TRBD1	TRBV28	TRBJ1-5	TGTGCCAGCAGTTTTGTACAGGGGCATCAGCCCCAGCATTTT	CASSFVQGHQPQHF
.	TRBD1	TRBV6-4	TRBJ2-7	TGTGCCAGCAGTACCGACAGGGGGTCCTCCGAGCAGTACTTC	CASSTDRGSSEQYF
.	.	TRBV7-8	TRBJ1-1	TGTGCCAGCAGTTTCCCTAGCTCTGAAGCTTTCTTT	CASSFPSSEAFF
.	.	TRBV9	TRBJ1-2	TGTGCCAGCAGCGTAGGCGAGGGCTATGGCTACACCTTC	CASSVGEGYGYTF
.	.	TRBV7-2	TRBJ2-5	TGTGCCAGCAGGATTACGGGACACGTCCCGGCGTGGTACTTC	CASRITGHVPAWYF
.	TRBD2	TRBV18	TRBJ2-1	TGTGCCAGCTCACCGTTGCGGGGGAGCTCCTACAATGAGCAGTTCTTC	CASSPLRGSSYNEQFF
.	TRBD1	TRBV4-2	TRBJ1-5	TGTGCCAGCAGCCAAGACCCCATCACCGGGACAGGACTGTATCAGCCCCAGCATTTT	CASSQDPITGTGLYQPQHF
.	.	TRBV15	TRBJ1-4	TGTGCCACCAGCCCGAGGGCAGCTAATGAAAAACTGTTTTTT	CATSPRAANEKLFF
few	.	TRBV19	TRBJ1-5	TGTGCCAGTAGGGAGAGTGGGAATCAGCCCCAGCATTTT	CASRESGNQPQHF
.	.	TRBV6-6	TRBJ2-7	TGTGCCAGCAGTCTCCCGGGAGGACTTACTGGGGACAAGTACTTC	CASSLPGGLTGDKYF